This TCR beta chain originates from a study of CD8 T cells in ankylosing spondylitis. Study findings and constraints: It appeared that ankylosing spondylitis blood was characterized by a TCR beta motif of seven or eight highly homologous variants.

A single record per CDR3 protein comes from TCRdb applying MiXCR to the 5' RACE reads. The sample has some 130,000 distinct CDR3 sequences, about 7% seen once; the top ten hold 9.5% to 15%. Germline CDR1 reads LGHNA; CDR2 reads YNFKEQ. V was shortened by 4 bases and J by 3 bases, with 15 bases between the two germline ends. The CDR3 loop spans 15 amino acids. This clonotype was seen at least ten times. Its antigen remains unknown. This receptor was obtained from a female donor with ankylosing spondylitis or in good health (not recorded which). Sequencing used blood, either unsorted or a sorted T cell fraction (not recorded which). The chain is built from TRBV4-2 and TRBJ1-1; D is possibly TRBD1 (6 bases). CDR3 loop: CASSRSPGVDTEAFF. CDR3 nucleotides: TGTGCCAGCAGCCGCAGCCCAGGGGTGGACACTGAAGCTTTCTTT.